This is a list of T cell receptor beta chains from one sample in a study of graft-versus-host responses after intestinal transplantation. Only in-frame clones appear in the TCRdb table, and some are missing; sequencing was by immunoSEQ multiplex PCR. The data hold around 35,000 clones, with roughly 90% observed a single time. The specimen comprised ileum tissue, sampled more than 200 days after intestinal transplant. These receptor sequences come from a human patient who received an intestinal transplant, so some T cells may come from the graft donor. The CDR3 runs from the conserved cysteine through the conserved F or W. Each record gives: V gene, D gene, J gene, clone size, CDR3 protein, CDR3 DNA. The D gene is left open where the match is weak. Clone size is not always given. Where it is, it says once, few, many or a class for expanded clones.

v_gene: TRBV28; d_gene: -; j_gene: TRBJ2-4; abundance: once; CDR3aa: CASSEGVAKNIQYF; CDR3nt: TGTGCCAGCAGCGAGGGGGTGGCCAAAAACATTCAGTACTTC
v_gene: TRBV7-3; d_gene: -; j_gene: TRBJ1-1; abundance: -; CDR3aa: CASSPGLPNTEAFF; CDR3nt: TGTGCCAGCAGCCCGGGACTCCCGAACACTGAAGCTTTCTTT
v_gene: TRBV28; d_gene: TRBD2; j_gene: TRBJ2-1; abundance: -; CDR3aa: CASSPGGGPYNEQFF; CDR3nt: TGTGCCAGCAGCCCGGGGGGGGGCCCCTACAATGAGCAGTTCTTC
v_gene: TRBV5-1; d_gene: TRBD1; j_gene: TRBJ2-7; abundance: few; CDR3aa: CASSLKQGAYEQYF; CDR3nt: TGCGCCAGCAGCTTGAAGCAGGGGGCCTACGAGCAGTACTTC
v_gene: TRBV7-6; d_gene: TRBD1; j_gene: TRBJ1-2; abundance: -; CDR3aa: CASSLGAGTGIYGYTF; CDR3nt: TGTGCCAGCAGCTTAGGAGCCGGGACAGGGATCTATGGCTACACCTTC
v_gene: TRBV28; d_gene: -; j_gene: TRBJ2-5; abundance: -; CDR3aa: CASSLLAQGIQETQYF; CDR3nt: TGTGCCAGCAGTTTGTTAGCCCAGGGGATCCAAGAGACCCAGTACTTC
v_gene: TRBV7-9; d_gene: -; j_gene: TRBJ2-3; abundance: -; CDR3aa: CASSFLRTDTQYF; CDR3nt: TGTGCCAGCAGCTTCTTGCGTACCGATACGCAGTATTTT
v_gene: TRBV5-1; d_gene: -; j_gene: TRBJ1-4; abundance: -; CDR3aa: CASSDGLNEKLFF; CDR3nt: TGCGCCAGCAGTGATGGGCTTAATGAAAAACTGTTTTTT
v_gene: TRBV9; d_gene: -; j_gene: TRBJ2-7; abundance: -; CDR3aa: CASSVGGRAGDEQYF; CDR3nt: TGTGCCAGCAGCGTAGGGGGCAGGGCGGGCGACGAGCAGTACTTC
v_gene: TRBV9; d_gene: -; j_gene: TRBJ1-2; abundance: -; CDR3aa: CASSGRPGVGYTF; CDR3nt: TGTGCCAGCAGCGGGAGGCCGGGAGTCGGCTACACCTTC
v_gene: TRBV5-1; d_gene: TRBD2; j_gene: TRBJ2-1; abundance: -; CDR3aa: CASSLSSGRGGEQFF; CDR3nt: TGCGCCAGCAGCTTGTCTAGCGGGAGAGGTGGTGAGCAGTTCTTC
v_gene: TRBV7-9; d_gene: -; j_gene: TRBJ2-3; abundance: -; CDR3aa: CASSLAVTDTQYF; CDR3nt: TGTGCCAGCAGCTTAGCGGTCACAGATACGCAGTATTTT
v_gene: TRBV29-1; d_gene: -; j_gene: TRBJ1-2; abundance: -; CDR3aa: CSARDVYGYTF; CDR3nt: TGCAGCGCCCGGGACGTCTATGGCTACACCTTC
v_gene: TRBV5-1; d_gene: TRBD1; j_gene: TRBJ2-3; abundance: -; CDR3aa: CASSGTGGVSTDTQYF; CDR3nt: TGCGCCAGCAGCGGGACAGGAGGAGTTAGCACAGATACGCAGTATTTT
v_gene: TRBV6-8; d_gene: TRBD1; j_gene: TRBJ2-7; abundance: -; CDR3aa: CASWGPGGSYEQYF; CDR3nt: TGTGCCAGCTGGGGGCCAGGGGGATCGTACGAGCAGTACTTC
v_gene: TRBV6-6; d_gene: TRBD2; j_gene: TRBJ2-2; abundance: -; CDR3aa: CASSYVSGGAGGELFF; CDR3nt: TGTGCCAGCAGTTACGTTAGCGGGGGGGCCGGCGGGGAGCTGTTTTTT
v_gene: TRBV7-8; d_gene: TRBD2; j_gene: TRBJ2-7; abundance: -; CDR3aa: CASRRAGGGSYEQYF; CDR3nt: TGTGCCAGCAGACGAGCGGGAGGTGGCTCCTACGAGCAGTACTTC
v_gene: TRBV10-3; d_gene: -; j_gene: TRBJ1-1; abundance: -; CDR3aa: CAISELFTNTEAFF; CDR3nt: TGTGCCATCAGTGAGTTATTCACGAACACTGAAGCTTTCTTT
v_gene: TRBV13; d_gene: -; j_gene: TRBJ1-3; abundance: -; CDR3aa: CASSLGLWGFSSGNTIYF; CDR3nt: TGTGCCAGCAGCTTAGGCTTGTGGGGTTTCAGCTCTGGAAACACCATATATTTT
v_gene: TRBV6-6; d_gene: TRBD2; j_gene: TRBJ2-5; abundance: -; CDR3aa: CASNIWEGETQYF; CDR3nt: TGTGCCAGCAACATTTGGGAGGGAGAGACCCAGTACTTC
v_gene: TRBV2; d_gene: -; j_gene: TRBJ2-1; abundance: -; CDR3aa: CASSEWASWDNEQFF; CDR3nt: TGTGCCAGCAGTGAATGGGCTAGCTGGGACAATGAGCAGTTCTTC
v_gene: TRBV29-1; d_gene: -; j_gene: TRBJ1-3; abundance: -; CDR3aa: CSVSRPGGNTIYF; CDR3nt: TGCAGCGTTTCCCGCCCTGGGGGAAACACCATATATTTT
v_gene: TRBV5-4; d_gene: -; j_gene: TRBJ2-1; abundance: -; CDR3aa: CASSEDNEQFF; CDR3nt: TGTGCCAGCAGCGAGGACAATGAGCAGTTCTTC
v_gene: TRBV20-1; d_gene: -; j_gene: TRBJ2-7; abundance: -; CDR3aa: CSFREAYEQYF; CDR3nt: TGCAGTTTCAGGGAAGCCTACGAGCAGTACTTC
v_gene: TRBV27; d_gene: -; j_gene: TRBJ1-2; abundance: -; CDR3aa: CASSFGRGYGYTF; CDR3nt: TGTGCCAGCAGTTTTGGGAGGGGCTATGGCTACACCTTC
v_gene: TRBV5-1; d_gene: -; j_gene: TRBJ2-3; abundance: once; CDR3aa: CASSYSGTGTDTQYF; CDR3nt: TGCGCCAGCAGCTACTCCGGGACGGGCACAGATACGCAGTATTTT
v_gene: TRBV10-3; d_gene: TRBD1; j_gene: TRBJ2-1; abundance: -; CDR3aa: CAISDLDRGDEQFF; CDR3nt: TGTGCCATCAGTGACCTTGACAGGGGCGATGAGCAGTTCTTC
v_gene: TRBV11-2; d_gene: -; j_gene: TRBJ2-1; abundance: -; CDR3aa: CASSPAGGGNEQFF; CDR3nt: TGTGCCAGCAGCCCGGCCGGGGGCGGGAATGAGCAGTTCTTC
v_gene: TRBV29-1; d_gene: -; j_gene: TRBJ2-1; abundance: -; CDR3aa: CSVEGTENEQFF; CDR3nt: TGCAGCGTTGAAGGGACAGAGAATGAGCAGTTCTTC
v_gene: TRBV1; d_gene: -; j_gene: TRBJ1-1; abundance: few; CDR3aa: CTSSQADMGRENTEAFF; CDR3nt: TGCACCAGCAGCCAGGCCGACATGGGGCGAGAGAACACTGAAGCTTTCTTT
v_gene: TRBV7-3; d_gene: TRBD2; j_gene: TRBJ2-7; abundance: -; CDR3aa: CASSPGTSPPYEQYF; CDR3nt: TGTGCCAGCAGCCCCGGGACTAGCCCTCCCTACGAGCAGTACTTC